The T cell receptor (beta chain) described here comes from a study of response to subunit inactivated influenza vaccine. TCRdb redid the calling of the RT-PCR reads with MiXCR, one entry per CDR3 protein. The profile shows hundreds of thousands of distinct CDR3 sequences, roughly 8.2% of them singletons. The germline gives CDR1 SGHRS, CDR2 YFSETQ. With 1 base removed from V and 0 bases from J, the gap between germline ends came to 8 bases. This CDR3 has 14 residues. This chain joins TRBV5-1 and TRBJ2-7, with D maybe TRBD2 (6 bases). This sequence was found in a man between 45 and 75 years old who received an inactivated influenza vaccine. The source was PBMCs from blood, collected around 25 months after vaccination. CDR3 residues: CASSLIADSYEQYF. The CDR3 DNA follows: TGCGCCAGCAGCTTGATAGCGGACTCCTACGAGCAGTACTTC.